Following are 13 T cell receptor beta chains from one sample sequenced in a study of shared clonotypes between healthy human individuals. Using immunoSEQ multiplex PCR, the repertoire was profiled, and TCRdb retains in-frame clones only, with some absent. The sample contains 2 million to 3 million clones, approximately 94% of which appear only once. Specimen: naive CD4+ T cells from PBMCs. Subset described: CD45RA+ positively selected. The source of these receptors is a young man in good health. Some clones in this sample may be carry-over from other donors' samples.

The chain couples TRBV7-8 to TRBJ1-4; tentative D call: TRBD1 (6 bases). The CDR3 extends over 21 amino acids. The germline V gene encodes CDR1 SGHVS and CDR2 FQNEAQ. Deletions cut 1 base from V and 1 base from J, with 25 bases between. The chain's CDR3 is CASSLERGARIYRETNEKLFF. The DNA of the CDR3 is TGTGCCAGCAGCTTAGAAAGGGGGGCGAGGATTTACAGGGAAACTAATGAAAAACTGTTTTTT.

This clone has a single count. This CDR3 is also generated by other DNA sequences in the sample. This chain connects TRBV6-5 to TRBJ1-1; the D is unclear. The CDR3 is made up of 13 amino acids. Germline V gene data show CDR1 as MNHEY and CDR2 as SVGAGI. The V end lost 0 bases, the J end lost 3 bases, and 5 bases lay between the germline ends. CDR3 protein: CASSYSRYTEAFF. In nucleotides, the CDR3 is TGTGCCAGCAGTTACTCCCGGTACACTGAAGCTTTCTTT.

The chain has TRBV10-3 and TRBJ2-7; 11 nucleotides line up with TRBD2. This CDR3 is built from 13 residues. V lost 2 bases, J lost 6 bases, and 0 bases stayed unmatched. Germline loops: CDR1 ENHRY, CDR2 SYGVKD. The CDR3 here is CAISEGTSGEQYF. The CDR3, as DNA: TGTGCCATCAGTGAGGGGACTAGCGGCGAGCAGTACTTC.

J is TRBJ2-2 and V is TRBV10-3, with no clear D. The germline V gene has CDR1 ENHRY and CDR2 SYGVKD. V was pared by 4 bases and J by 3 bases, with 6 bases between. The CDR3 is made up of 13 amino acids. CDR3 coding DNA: TGTGCCATCAGTGCTCTAGACACCGGGGAGCTGTTTTTT. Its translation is CAISALDTGELFF.

In DNA form, the CDR3 reads TGTGCCAGCAGTTCCACCGGACGAACGCAGTACTTC. This codes for CASSSTGRTQYF. The chain employs TRBV28 and TRBJ2-7; D gene unclear. V dropped 4 bases and J dropped 9 bases, with 13 bases sitting between them. The CDR3 covers 12 residues. Germline values: CDR1 MDHEN, CDR2 SYDVKM.

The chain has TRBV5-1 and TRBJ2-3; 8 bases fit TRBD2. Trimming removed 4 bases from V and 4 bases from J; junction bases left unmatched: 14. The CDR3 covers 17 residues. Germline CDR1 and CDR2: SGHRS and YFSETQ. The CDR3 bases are TGCGCCAGCAGCATTCTCACCGCTACTAGCGGTGCAGATACGCAGTATTTT. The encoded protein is CASSILTATSGADTQYF. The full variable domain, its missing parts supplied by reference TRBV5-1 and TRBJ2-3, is KAGVTQTPRYLIKTRGQQVTLSCSPISGHRSVSWYQQTPGQGLQFLFEYFSETQRNKGNFPGRFSGRQFSNSRSEMNVSTLELGDSALYLCASSILTATSGADTQYFGPGTRLTVL.

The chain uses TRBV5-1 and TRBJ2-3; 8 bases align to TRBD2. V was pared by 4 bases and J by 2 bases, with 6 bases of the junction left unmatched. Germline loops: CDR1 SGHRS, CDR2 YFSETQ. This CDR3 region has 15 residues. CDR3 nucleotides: TGCGCCAGCAGCGTCGGGGGGGACTACACAGATACGCAGTATTTT. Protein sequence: CASSVGGDYTDTQYF.

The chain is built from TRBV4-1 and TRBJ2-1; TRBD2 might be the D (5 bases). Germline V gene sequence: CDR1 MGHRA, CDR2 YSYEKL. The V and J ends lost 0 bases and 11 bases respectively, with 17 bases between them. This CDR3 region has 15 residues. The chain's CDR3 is CASSQEGISVPKQFF. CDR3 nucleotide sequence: TGCGCCAGCAGCCAAGAAGGAATTAGCGTCCCCAAGCAGTTCTTC.

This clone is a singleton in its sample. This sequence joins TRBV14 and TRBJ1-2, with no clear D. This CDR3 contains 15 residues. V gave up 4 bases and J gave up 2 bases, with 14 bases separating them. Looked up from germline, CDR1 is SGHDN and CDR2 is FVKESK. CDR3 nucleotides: TGTGCCAGCAGCCTTGACGCAGATTTAAACTATGGCTACACCTTC. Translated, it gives CASSLDADLNYGYTF.

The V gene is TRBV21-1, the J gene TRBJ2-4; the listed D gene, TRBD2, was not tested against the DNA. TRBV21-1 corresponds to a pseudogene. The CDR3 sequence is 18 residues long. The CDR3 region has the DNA TGTGCCAGCAGCCGGAAACTAGACCCATTTGGAGCCAAAAACATTCAGTACTTC. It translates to CASSRKLDPFGAKNIQYF.

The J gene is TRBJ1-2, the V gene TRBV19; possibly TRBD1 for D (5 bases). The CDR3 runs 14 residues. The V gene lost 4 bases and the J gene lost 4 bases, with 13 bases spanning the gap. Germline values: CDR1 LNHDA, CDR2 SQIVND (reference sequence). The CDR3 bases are TGTGCCAGTAGTAGGAGACAGAACTTCTATGGCTACACCTTC. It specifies CASSRRQNFYGYTF. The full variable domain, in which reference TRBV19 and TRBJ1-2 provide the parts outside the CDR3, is DGGITQSPKYLFRKEGQNVTLSCEQNLNHDAMYWYRQDPGQGLRLIYYSQIVNDFQKGDIAEGYSVSREKKESFPLTVTSAQKNPTAFYLCASSRRQNFYGYTFGSGTRLTVV.

The DNA of the CDR3 is TGTGCCAGCAGCTCGGGGACCGGGAGAGGTTTGCAGCAGTTCTTC. Translating it yields CASSSGTGRGLQQFF. This chain uses TRBV7-2 with TRBJ2-1, with D possibly matching TRBD2 (6 bases). V shed 4 bases and J shed 11 bases, with 21 bases lying between them. This CDR3 contains 15 residues. Germline CDR1 SGHTA, CDR2 FQGNSA. The variable domain in full, with the rest retrieved from reference TRBV7-2 and TRBJ2-1, is GAGVSQSPSNKVTEKGKDVELRCDPISGHTALYWYRQSLGQGLEFLIYFQGNSAPDKSGLPSDRFSAERTGGSVSTLTIQRTQQEDSAVYLCASSSGTGRGLQQFFGPGTRLTVL.

In DNA form, the CDR3 reads TGTGCCAGCAGTTCCACAGGGGGCCCAGATACGCAGTATTTT. Protein: CASSSTGGPDTQYF. The V call is TRBV2, the J call TRBJ2-3, with 9 bases identical to TRBD1. The CDR3 contains 14 residues. The junction had 4 bases not matched to a gene; V was cut back by 5 bases and J by 4 bases. In germline, CDR1 is SNHLY, CDR2 FYNNEI.